This TCR beta chain stems from a study of T cell repertoires in cytomegalovirus infection. Study overall: CMV epitopes, recently identified HLA-C-restricted and well-studied HLA-B-restricted, were used. Both a matching HLA type and CMV infection were indicated by public TCR beta signatures. Overall study results and limits: Clonotype analysis showed dominance of the ex vivo response by HLA-C-restricted CMV-specific TCR beta clonotypes. Using cumulative public TCR beta family frequency, the authors identified those who carried CMV together with the relevant HLA.

Using its own MiXCR run on the reads, TCRdb lists one record per CDR3 protein. The sample contains about 350,000 distinct CDR3 sequences, about 32% of which appear only once. This clonotype is medium-sized (0.01 to 0.1%) within its sample. Antigen: not known. This CDR3 has 15 amino acids. V lost 5 bases and J 0 bases, leaving 11 bases between the germline ends. CDR1 and CDR2 (germline): SGHTA, FQGNSA. The sequence was collected from a human donor in good health (CMV status not recorded). Some clones in this sample may be carry-over from other donors' samples. V is TRBV7-2 and J is TRBJ1-3; D ambiguous. Sequencing was performed on cultured PBMCs, taken from culture after CMV antigen stimulation. Here the CDR3 reads CASSSGGASGNTIYF. In DNA form, the CDR3 reads TGTGCCAGCAGCAGCGGCGGAGCCTCTGGAAACACCATATATTTT.